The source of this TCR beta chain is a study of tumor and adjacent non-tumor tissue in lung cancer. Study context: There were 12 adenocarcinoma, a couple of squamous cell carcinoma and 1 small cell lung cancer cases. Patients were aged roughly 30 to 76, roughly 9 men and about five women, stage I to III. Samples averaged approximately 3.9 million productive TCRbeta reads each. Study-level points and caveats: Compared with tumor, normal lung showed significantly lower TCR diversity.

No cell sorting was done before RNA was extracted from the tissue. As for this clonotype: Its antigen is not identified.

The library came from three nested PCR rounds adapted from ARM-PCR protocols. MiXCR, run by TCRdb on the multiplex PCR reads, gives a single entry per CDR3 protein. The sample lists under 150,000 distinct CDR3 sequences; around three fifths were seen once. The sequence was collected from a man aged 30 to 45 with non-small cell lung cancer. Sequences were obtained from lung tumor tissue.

In nucleotides, the CDR3 is TGCAGTGCTAGAGTACAGGGTGAACGGACTAGCGGGGAAACAGATACGCAGTATTTT. Translation: CSARVQGERTSGETDTQYF. This chain connects TRBV20-1 to TRBJ2-3, with TRBD2 matching 12 bases. Germline trimming cut 1 base from V and 3 bases from J; bases unmatched to any gene: 14. The CDR3 runs to 19 residues. Germline CDR1 DFQATT, CDR2 SNEGSKA (reference sequence).